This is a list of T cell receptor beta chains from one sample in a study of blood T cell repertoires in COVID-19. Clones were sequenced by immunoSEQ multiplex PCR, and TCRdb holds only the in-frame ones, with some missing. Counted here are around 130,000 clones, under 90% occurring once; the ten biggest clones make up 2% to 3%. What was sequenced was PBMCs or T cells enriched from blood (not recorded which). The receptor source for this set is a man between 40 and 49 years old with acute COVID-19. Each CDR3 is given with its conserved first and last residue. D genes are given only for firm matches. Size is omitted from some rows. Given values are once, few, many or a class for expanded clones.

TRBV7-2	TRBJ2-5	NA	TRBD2	TGTGCCAGCAGCTTAAGACTAGCGGGAGTAGAGACCCAGTACTTC	CASSLRLAGVETQYF
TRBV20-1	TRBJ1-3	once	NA	TGCAGTGCCCCGAGGGGGAACACCATATATTTT	CSAPRGNTIYF
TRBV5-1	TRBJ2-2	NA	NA	TGCGCCAGCAGCTTGGGGCGGGGAACCGGGGAGCTGTTTTTT	CASSLGRGTGELFF
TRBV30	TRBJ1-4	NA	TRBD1	TGTGCCTACAACCGGGACAGGGTAAATGAAAAACTGTTTTTT	CAYNRDRVNEKLFF
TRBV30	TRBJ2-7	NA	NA	TGTGCCTGGAGTGTGGGTCAGGGCCCTTACGAGCAGTACTTC	CAWSVGQGPYEQYF
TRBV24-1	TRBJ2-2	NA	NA	TGTGCCACCAGTGTCAGATCTCCTAACACCGGGGAGCTGTTTTTT	CATSVRSPNTGELFF
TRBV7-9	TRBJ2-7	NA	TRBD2	TGTGCCAGCAGCCCGCTCGGGACTAGCGGTAGCTACGAGCAGTACTTC	CASSPLGTSGSYEQYF
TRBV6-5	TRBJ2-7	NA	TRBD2	TGTGCCAGCAGTTACGGAGTAGCGGGAGCCAGCGAGCAGTACTTC	CASSYGVAGASEQYF
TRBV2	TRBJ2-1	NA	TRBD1	TGTGCCAGCACCTCCCGGGACAGCAATTACAATGAGCAGTTCTTC	CASTSRDSNYNEQFF
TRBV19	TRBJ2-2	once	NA	TGTGCCAGTAGTGGGGGGACTCTGGCGACCGGGGAGCTGTTTTTT	CASSGGTLATGELFF
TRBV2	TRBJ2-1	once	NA	TGTGCCAGCAGTGAAAACCTAGGCAATGAGCAGTTCTTC	CASSENLGNEQFF
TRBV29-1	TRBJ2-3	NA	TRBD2	TGCAGCGCCCTCGGGGGGGCAAGGGGGGCAGATACGCAGTATTTT	CSALGGARGADTQYF
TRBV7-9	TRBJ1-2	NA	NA	TGTGCCAGCAGCCCCGCAGGGAACTATGGCTACACCTTC	CASSPAGNYGYTF
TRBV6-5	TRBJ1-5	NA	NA	TGTGCCAGCAACTTTGACAGGCAGCCCCAGCATTTT	CASNFDRQPQHF
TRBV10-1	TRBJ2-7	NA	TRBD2	TGCGCCAGCAGTCGGGACTCCTTGGGAGGGGAGCAGTACTTC	CASSRDSLGGEQYF
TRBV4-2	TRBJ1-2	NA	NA	TGTGCCAGCAGCCAAGATTCACAGCGGATGGGCTACACCTTC	CASSQDSQRMGYTF
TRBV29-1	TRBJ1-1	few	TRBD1	TGCAGCGTTGTCCGGGACAGGGGAGGGACTGAAGCTTTCTTT	CSVVRDRGGTEAFF
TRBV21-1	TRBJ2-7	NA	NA	TGTGCCAGCAGCACATCCCCATGGCACGGAGCCTCCTACGAGCAGTACTTC	CASSTSPWHGASYEQYF
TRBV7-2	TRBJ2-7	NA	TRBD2	TGTGCCAGCAGCTTAGCTAGCGGGGCGTACGAGCAGTACTTC	CASSLASGAYEQYF
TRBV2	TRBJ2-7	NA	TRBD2	TGTGCCAGCAGTGGAGAGGCTAGCGGTGGGTTCTCCTACGAGCAGTACTTC	CASSGEASGGFSYEQYF
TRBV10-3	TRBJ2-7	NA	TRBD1	TGTGCCATGGGACAGGGCTACGAGCAGTACTTC	CAMGQGYEQYF
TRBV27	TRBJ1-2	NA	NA	TGTGCCAGCAGCTCCGTTCCAGGGTGGGGCTACACCTTC	CASSSVPGWGYTF
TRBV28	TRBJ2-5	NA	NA	TGTGCCAGCAACCCCGGGGAGGAAGAGACCCAGTACTTC	CASNPGEEETQYF
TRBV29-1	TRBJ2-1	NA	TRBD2	TGCAGCATAAGGACTAGCGGGAGGCATGAGCAGTTCTTC	CSIRTSGRHEQFF